This T cell receptor beta chain was retrieved from a study of a mutant IDH1 vaccine in newly diagnosed glioma (dated by TCRdb to the early 2020s). For the wider study: Across visits V03 through V10, patients got a total of eight vaccinations, given in weeks 1, 3, 5, 7, 11, 15, 19 and 23. Vaccination started 4-6 weeks after radiotherapy alone, or was given together with temozolomide cycles in the groups whose treatment included chemotherapy. Of the approximately 33 patients who were treated, about 62% were male and 37.5% were female, and the mean age was about 37 years. Before enrollment, patients had received standard therapy of radiotherapy alone, temozolomide alone, or radiochemotherapy with temozolomide; most received the combination. Six visits were used for peripheral blood collection: V03 (baseline), V05, V07, V10, V12 and V13. For exploratory analyses, longitudinal TCRB deep sequencing was carried out in about two dozen treated patients wherever samples were available.

Study-wide conclusions, independent of this receptor: Vaccine-induced immune responses across multiple MHC alleles were detected in approximately 93% of patients. PBMC samples for TCRB deep sequencing were selected based on availability. It was noted by the authors that analyses of patient blood samples could not be reproduced owing to sample limitations. Pseudoprogression seemed to be unrelated to changes in the top peripheral T cell clonotypes found by TCRB sequencing.

The library was prepared using the immunoSEQ multiplex PCR assay. Rearranged TCR beta chain sequences were amplified using the hsTCRB Kit according to the manufacturer's protocol. TCRB libraries were sequenced on an Illumina MiSeq. As for the authors' bioinformatics: The proprietary platform of the kit vendor was used for demultiplexing, trimming and gene mapping. Here the immuneACCESS table is served through TCRdb, limited to in-frame sequences with V and J called. Missing clones are a known gap in these copies; in checked studies unresolved V genes cover under half, and the rest lacks a known reason. The V and J calls and the clone size are those of that table, but D and trimming were determined from the DNA. This sample is represented by about 43,000 clones; around 84% of them were singletons. Jointly, the top ten make up 2% to 3% of the sample. Points on this clone: Its antigen is still unknown. Base quality data are lacking; no much larger clone is found one base away.

Taken from the germline V gene, the CDR1 and CDR2 loops are MRHNA and SNTAGT. Reading from cysteine to phenylalanine, the CDR3 counts 15 amino acids. Only the CDR3 portion is preserved as DNA: 45 bases, with reading frame beginning at the first base. A distance of 13 bases separates the germline ends of V and J, which lose 6 bases and 1 base respectively. The sample's time point label is to be understood as: week 23, last vaccination. Each vaccine dose, consisting of 300 ug of a 20-mer mutant IDH1 peptide in Montanide, was administered subcutaneously with topical imiquimod. The donors had newly diagnosed IDH1-mutant astrocytomas of WHO grade 3 or 4 that showed loss of nuclear ATRX. The samples were drawn from NOA16, a multicentre, single-arm, open-label phase I trial in Germany that tested a mutant IDH1 peptide vaccine in humans for the first time. Genomic DNA for TCRB sequencing was extracted from EDTA blood using the DNeasy Blood and Tissue Kit.

The sequence came from a young woman with glioma. Some clones in this sample may be carry-over from other donors' samples. Sequencing used PBMCs, obtained from a glioma patient whose treatment included an IDH1 peptide vaccine. This chain joins TRBV6-4 to TRBJ1-3, and possibly TRBD1, on 5 matching bases. The base sequence is TGTGCCAGCAGGCGGGCCCGGGGGTCTGGAAACACCATATATTTT. It translates to CASRRARGSGNTIYF.